One sample yielded the 19 T cell receptor beta chains listed below, sequenced in a study of control samples from healthy donors and cancer patients. Libraries were prepared by immunoSEQ multiplex PCR; TCRdb keeps only in-frame clonotypes and omits some of them. The sample yields 400,000 to 500,000 clones, roughly 90% seen once. Sequenced: PBMCs. These receptors came from a middle-aged man with head and neck cancer.

The chain employs TRBV28 and TRBJ1-1; D not certain. The V end was cut by 4 bases, the J end by 1 base, with 10 bases between. This CDR3 has 14 residues. Germline V gives CDR1 MDHEN, CDR2 SYDVKM. The CDR3 is CASSSTLSNTEAFF. The DNA for the CDR3 is TGTGCCAGCAGTTCCACTCTATCGAACACTGAAGCTTTCTTT.

The V gene is TRBV4-1, the J gene TRBJ2-4, with TRBD2 identical over 7 bases. Germline V gene lookup returns CDR1 MGHRA and CDR2 YSYEKL. V lost 0 bases and J lost 6; bases outside the gene matches: 8. The length of the CDR3 is 16 residues. The CDR3 sequence: CASSQDRAGTRNIQYF. The CDR3 nucleotides are TGCGCCAGCAGCCAAGATCGAGCGGGAACTAGAAACATTCAGTACTTC.

V is TRBV27 and J is TRBJ2-7; D ambiguous. CDR1 is MNHEY and CDR2 is SMNVEV in the germline V gene (reference sequence). The CDR3 loop spans 12 amino acids. V was clipped by 1 base and J by 7 bases, with 8 bases between them. DNA for the CDR3: TGTGCCAGCAGTTTATTACGTGGAGAGCAGTACTTC. It yields the protein CASSLLRGEQYF.

V usage is TRBV21-1 and J usage is TRBJ1-6; whether TRBD1, the table's D call, matches the DNA was not checked. TRBV21-1 is recorded as a pseudogene. This CDR3 region has 12 residues. CDR3 protein: CASSYRRFTLHF. The CDR3, as DNA: TGTGCCAGCAGTTACAGGCGATTCACCCTCCACTTT.

This clone was picked up a small number of times. Here the CDR3 DNA reads TGTGCCAGCAGTCCCCTAGATTCACCCCTCCACTTT. Translated: CASSPLDSPLHF. V gene TRBV28 combines with J gene TRBJ1-6, with D unresolved. There are 12 residues in the CDR3. Germline-derived CDR1 and CDR2 are MDHEN and SYDVKM. V was clipped by 5 bases and J by 8 bases, with 7 bases between them.

The chain couples TRBV27 to TRBJ2-2; 7 bases are a match to TRBD2. The ends lost 6 bases at V and 6 bases at J; junction bases unmatched: 13. The germline V gene has CDR1 MNHEY and CDR2 SMNVEV (reference sequence). This CDR3 comprises 16 residues. The CDR3 region has the DNA TGTGCCAGCAGCCCCGGGGGGAGGTCCCGGGCCGGGGAGCTGTTTTTT. It yields the protein CASSPGGRSRAGELFF.

The rearrangement joins TRBV10-3 to TRBJ2-7; unclear D gene. V was shortened by 0 bases and J by 2 bases, with 5 bases between the two germline ends. Per the germline V gene, CDR1 is ENHRY and CDR2 is SYGVKD. This CDR3 has 13 amino acids. The CDR3 here is CAISESITYEQYF. CDR3 nucleotides: TGTGCCATCAGTGAGTCGATTACCTACGAGCAGTACTTC.

J is TRBJ2-3 and V is TRBV7-9; 7 bases map to TRBD2. The ends lost 5 bases at V and 6 bases at J; junction bases unmatched: 8. Germline assignment: CDR1 SEHNR and CDR2 FQNEAQ (reference sequence). The CDR3 spans 14 residues. The CDR3 coding sequence is TGTGCCAGCAGCCGTAGCGGGTACGGGGATACGCAGTATTTT. This sequence encodes CASSRSGYGDTQYF.

Comment on this clone: Additional DNA sequences in this sample encode the identical CDR3. This chain uses TRBV5-1 with TRBJ1-1; a weak D match, TRBD1 (5 bases). The CDR3 covers 14 residues. V lost 4 bases and J 1 base, leaving 11 bases between the germline ends. Germline V CDR1 and CDR2: SGHRS, YFSETQ. CDR3 amino acids: CASSQGTENTEAFF. The CDR3 DNA sequence: TGCGCCAGCAGCCAAGGGACGGAGAACACTGAAGCTTTCTTT.

Comment on this clone: An end of the junction does not agree with germline; a read error may underlie this. The V and J genes are TRBV7-2 and TRBJ2-3; 7 bases map to TRBD2. The CDR3 sequence is 16 residues long. The germline gives CDR1 SGHTA, CDR2 FQGNSA. The CDR3 protein is CASSQVGRGSRDTQYF. CDR3 bases: TGTGCCAGCAGCCAAGTGGGGCGGGGGAGCAGAGATACGCAGTATTTT.

This chain connects TRBV27 to TRBJ1-2; D is undetermined. V lost 0 bases to trimming and J lost 7 bases, with 18 bases between them. The CDR3 consists of 16 residues. From germline, CDR1 is MNHEY and CDR2 SMNVEV (reference sequence). The CDR3 sequence: CASSLSRPMGSLGYTF. The CDR3 nucleotides read TGTGCCAGCAGTTTATCGCGCCCGATGGGCAGTCTTGGCTACACCTTC.

The rearrangement links TRBV6-5 to TRBJ2-1; TRBD2 agrees at 8 bases. The CDR3 sequence is 12 residues long. Trimming took 6 bases from V and 9 from J; bases not matched to a gene: 4. Germline V gene lookup returns CDR1 MNHEY and CDR2 SVGAGI. The DNA for the CDR3 is TGTGCCAGCAGGAGCGGGGGCGGTGAGCAGTTCTTC. It is translated as CASRSGGGEQFF.

The chain carries TRBV11-3 and TRBJ2-2; TRBD2 might be the D (6 bases). Germline-derived CDR1 and CDR2 are SGHNT and YENEEA. This CDR3 is built from 15 residues. The ends were cut back, 1 base at V and 6 bases at J, with 12 bases in the middle. The CDR3 protein is CASSLGGGGAGELFF. The CDR3 DNA follows: TGTGCCAGCAGCTTAGGCGGAGGAGGGGCCGGGGAGCTGTTTTTT.

This chain joins TRBV9 and TRBJ2-7, with 7 bases matching TRBD2. With V trimmed by 0 bases and J by 3 bases, 6 bases remained unmatched. The CDR3 sequence is 15 residues long. CDR1 and CDR2 (germline): SGDLS, YYNGEE. The CDR3 reads CASSVGVGGFYEQYF. In DNA, the CDR3 is TGTGCCAGCAGCGTAGGAGTGGGAGGGTTCTACGAGCAGTACTTC.

V and J are TRBV27 and TRBJ2-5; D is undetermined. Trimming took 3 bases from V and 1 from J, leaving 6 bases between them. Looked up from germline, CDR1 is MNHEY and CDR2 is SMNVEV (reference sequence). CDR3 size: 13 residues. CDR3 loop: CASSFYPQETQYF. DNA for the CDR3: TGTGCCAGCAGTTTTTATCCCCAAGAGACCCAGTACTTC.

This chain connects TRBV7-9 to TRBJ2-7; no reliable D call. Germline assignment: CDR1 SEHNR and CDR2 FQNEAQ (reference sequence). CDR3 length: 12 amino acids. Trimming removed 3 bases from V and 7 bases from J, with 10 bases in between. The CDR3 DNA sequence: TGTGCCAGCAGCTTCTTAGGGTATGAGCAGTACTTC. Translated: CASSFLGYEQYF.

The chain links TRBV7-3 to TRBJ2-1; D not resolved. Germline CDR1 and CDR2: SGHTA and FQGTGA. V lost 5 bases and J lost 2, with 16 bases in between. CDR3 length equals 16 residues. The CDR3 spells CASSPPRPMAYNEQFF. In DNA, the CDR3 is TGTGCCAGCAGCCCCCCACGACCTATGGCCTACAATGAGCAGTTCTTC.

This rearrangement joins TRBV5-4 to TRBJ2-7; D might be TRBD1 (5 bases). The CDR3 consists of 13 residues. Trimming shortened V by 2 bases and J by 2 bases, and 8 bases separated the two germline ends. Germline V CDR1 and CDR2: SGHNT, YYREEE (reference sequence). The CDR3, as DNA: TGTGCCAGCAGCTTTGACAGAACCTACGAGCAGTACTTC. Its translation: CASSFDRTYEQYF.

This chain links TRBV29-1 with TRBJ2-6; D is perhaps TRBD1 (6 bases). The CDR3 sequence is 14 residues long. V was cut by 6 bases and J by 3 bases, with 12 bases left in between. Per the germline V gene, CDR1 is SQVTM and CDR2 is ANQGSEA. Here the CDR3 DNA reads TGCAGCGTCGGGACAACTCTTGGGGCCAACGTCCTGACTTTC. The encoded protein is CSVGTTLGANVLTF.